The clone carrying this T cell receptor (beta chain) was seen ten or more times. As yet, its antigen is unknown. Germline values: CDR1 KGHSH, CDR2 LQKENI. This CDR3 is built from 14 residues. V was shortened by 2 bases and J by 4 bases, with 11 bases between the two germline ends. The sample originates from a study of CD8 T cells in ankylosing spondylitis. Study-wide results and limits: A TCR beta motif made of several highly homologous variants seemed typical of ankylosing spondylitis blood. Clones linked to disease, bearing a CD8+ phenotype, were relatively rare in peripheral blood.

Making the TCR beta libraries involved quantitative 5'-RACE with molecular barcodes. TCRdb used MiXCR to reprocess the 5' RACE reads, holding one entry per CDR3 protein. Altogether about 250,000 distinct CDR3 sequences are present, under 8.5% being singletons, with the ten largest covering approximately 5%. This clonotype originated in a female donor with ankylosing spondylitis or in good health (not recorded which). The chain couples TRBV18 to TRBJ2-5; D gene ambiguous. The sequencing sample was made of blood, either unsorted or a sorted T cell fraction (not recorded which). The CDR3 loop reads CASSPEKFRETQYF. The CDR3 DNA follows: TGTGCCAGCTCACCAGAGAAGTTTCGAGAGACCCAGTACTTC.